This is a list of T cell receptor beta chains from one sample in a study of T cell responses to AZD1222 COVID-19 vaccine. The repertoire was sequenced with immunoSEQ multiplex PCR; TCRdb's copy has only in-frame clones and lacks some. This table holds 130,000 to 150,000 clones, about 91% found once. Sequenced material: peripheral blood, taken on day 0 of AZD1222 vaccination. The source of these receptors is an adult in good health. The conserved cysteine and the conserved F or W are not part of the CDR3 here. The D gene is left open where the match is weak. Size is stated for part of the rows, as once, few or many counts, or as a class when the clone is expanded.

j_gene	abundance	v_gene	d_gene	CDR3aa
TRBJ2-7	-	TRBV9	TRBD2	ASSPLAGASYEQY
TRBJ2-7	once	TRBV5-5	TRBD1	ASSLGGTEFYEQY
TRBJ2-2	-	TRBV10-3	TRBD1	AITPPGQGDTGELF
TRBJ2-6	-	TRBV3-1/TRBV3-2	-	ASSQDGRTFSGANVLT
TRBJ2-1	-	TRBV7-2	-	ASSRDSRSYNEQF
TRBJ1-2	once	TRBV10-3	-	AISDLEGNYGYT
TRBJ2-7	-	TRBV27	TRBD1	ASQADRVPSYEQY
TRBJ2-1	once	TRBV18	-	ASSIDQPGEQF
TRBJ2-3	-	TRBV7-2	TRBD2	ASSPRLAGSTDTQY
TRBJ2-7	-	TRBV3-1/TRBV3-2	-	ASSQGPVSYEQY
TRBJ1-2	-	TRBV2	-	ASSGAARNYGYT
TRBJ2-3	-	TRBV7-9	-	ASSLIPGGSTDTQY
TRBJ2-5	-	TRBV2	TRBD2	ASSDGGETQY
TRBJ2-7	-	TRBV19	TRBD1	ASSIEAGTGFNEQY